This T cell receptor (beta chain) appears in the sequencing data of a study of radiation and T cells in renal cell carcinoma. General observations from the study: Pretreatment tumor biopsies were lacking, so baseline clonotypes are unknown. From baseline, blood top tumor clonotypes peaked at 2 weeks post-radiation.

To note about this clone: As yet, its antigen is unknown.

The time point was: baseline pretreatment blood. Noted treatment: 15 Gy SBRT to primary tumor, nephrectomy 4 weeks later. Clear cell pathology was present in this patient's renal cell carcinoma. The table came from immunoSEQ multiplex PCR; TCRdb's copy has only in-frame clones and leaves some out. The sample holds approximately 110,000 clones, 82% seen once. J was trimmed by 4 bases and V by 4 bases; bases with no gene match: 5. The CDR3 runs 14 residues. Germline lookup yields CDR1 MNHEY and CDR2 SMNVEV (reference sequence). The receptor comes from a woman aged 60-75 years with renal cell carcinoma. This chain links TRBV27 with TRBJ1-2; 8 nucleotides agree with TRBD1. The sample consisted of blood, taken from a patient whose treatment included radiotherapy and nephrectomy. In DNA, the CDR3 is TGTGCCAGCAGTTCAGGACAGGGTATCTATGGCTACACCTTC. As protein: CASSSGQGIYGYTF.